Following are 9 T cell receptor beta chains from one sample sequenced in a study of blood T cell repertoires in COVID-19. Some clones are missing from TCRdb's copy, which holds only in-frame ones; the method was immunoSEQ multiplex PCR. The top ten hold 6.5% to 8.5% of the sample, which has 65,000 to 90,000 clones, approximately 88% seen once. The material sequenced was peripheral blood. Every receptor here comes from a woman older than 75 with acute or convalescent COVID-19.

The CDR3 region has the DNA TGTGCCAGTAGTATCGGGACAGGGTCCTACAATGAGCAGTTCTTC. It codes for CASSIGTGSYNEQFF. The chain carries TRBV19 and TRBJ2-1, with 9 bases matching TRBD1. This CDR3 region has 15 residues. Germline CDR1 is LNHDA and CDR2 is SQIVND (reference sequence). With 3 bases clipped from V and 1 base from J, the junction kept 1 base outside the gene matches. The full variable domain, with the rest looked up from reference TRBV19 and TRBJ2-1, is DGGITQSPKYLFRKEGQNVTLSCEQNLNHDAMYWYRQDPGQGLRLIYYSQIVNDFQKGDIAEGYSVSREKKESFPLTVTSAQKNPTAFYLCASSIGTGSYNEQFFGPGTRLTVL.

This chain joins TRBV11-2 and TRBJ1-6; 11 bases agree with TRBD1. Germline V gene lookup returns CDR1 SGHAT and CDR2 FQNNGV. The CDR3 runs 16 residues. V was pared by 5 bases and J by 9 bases, with 9 bases of the junction left unmatched. CDR3 sequence reads: CASSVLTGTGGSPLHF. DNA of the CDR3: TGTGCCAGCAGCGTACTCACCGGGACAGGGGGTTCACCCCTCCACTTT.

The chain has TRBV10-2 and TRBJ2-5, with 7 bases lining up with TRBD1. CDR1 and CDR2 (germline): WSHSY, SAAADI. The V segment lost 10 bases and the J segment 2 bases; nucleotides outside the gene matches: 10. The CDR3 spans 14 residues. In nucleotides, the CDR3 is TGCGCCACTACGACAGGGACAAATCAAGAGACCCAGTACTTC. It codes for CATTTGTNQETQYF.

The CDR3 nucleotides read TGTGCCATCAGGAACGGACTAGCGGGGAACAATGAGCAGTTCTTC. This translates into CAIRNGLAGNNEQFF. This chain uses TRBV10-3 with TRBJ2-1; TRBD2 aligns across 12 bases. Germline V gene sequence: CDR1 ENHRY, CDR2 SYGVKD. V dropped 6 bases and J dropped 5; count of bases not matched to a gene: 5. The CDR3 totals 15 residues.

This sequence joins TRBV6-5 and TRBJ2-7; 9 bases align to TRBD1. CDR3 length: 12 residues. J lost 3 bases, V lost 8 bases, and 2 bases had no gene match. Germline-derived CDR1 and CDR2 are MNHEY and SVGAGI. CDR3 DNA sequence: TGTGCCAGCCGACAGGGGGGCTACGAGCAGTACTTC. Its protein is CASRQGGYEQYF.

This chain links TRBV4-2 with TRBJ2-3; tentatively, D is TRBD1 (5 bases). The germline V gene has CDR1 LGHNA and CDR2 YNFKEQ. This CDR3 has 15 amino acids. The germline V and J ends were trimmed by 4 bases and 4 bases, with 15 bases remaining between them. As DNA, the CDR3 is TGTGCCAGCAGCCTAGGACACCCCAGAGCAGATACGCAGTATTTT. This encodes CASSLGHPRADTQYF.

The chain couples TRBV2 to TRBJ2-7; maybe TRBD2 (5 bases). Between the trimmed V and J ends, which lost 7 bases and 3 bases, there was a span of 10 bases. In germline, CDR1 is SNHLY, CDR2 FYNNEI. The CDR3 extends over 12 amino acids. As DNA, the CDR3 is TGTGCCAGCATGAGGGATCTCTACGAGCAGTACTTC. It is translated as CASMRDLYEQYF.

V usage is TRBV6-5 and J usage is TRBJ1-1; 10 nucleotides align to TRBD1. The CDR3 loop spans 13 amino acids. J gave up 5 bases and V 8 bases, and 5 bases lay outside the gene matches. Germline CDR1 reads MNHEY; CDR2 reads SVGAGI. The CDR3 DNA follows: TGTGCCAGCGACAGGGGGCGTTGGACTGAAGCTTTCTTT. It translates to CASDRGRWTEAFF.

This clone was observed once. The V call is TRBV15, the J call TRBJ2-7, with 9 positions matching TRBD1. J gave up 3 bases and V 5 bases, and 11 bases lay outside the gene matches. In germline, CDR1 is LNHNV, CDR2 YYDKDF (reference sequence). CDR3 length: 16 residues. CDR3 bases: TGTGCCACCAGCTCCACCTTTAGGACAGGGGTCTACGAGCAGTACTTC. This gives the protein CATSSTFRTGVYEQYF. Together with reference TRBV15 and TRBJ2-7, the CDR3 gives the full variable domain: DAMVIQNPRYQVTQFGKPVTLSCSQTLNHNVMYWYQQKSSQAPKLLFHYYDKDFNNEADTPDNFQSRRPNTSFCFLDIRSPGLGDTAMYLCATSSTFRTGVYEQYFGPGTRLTVT.